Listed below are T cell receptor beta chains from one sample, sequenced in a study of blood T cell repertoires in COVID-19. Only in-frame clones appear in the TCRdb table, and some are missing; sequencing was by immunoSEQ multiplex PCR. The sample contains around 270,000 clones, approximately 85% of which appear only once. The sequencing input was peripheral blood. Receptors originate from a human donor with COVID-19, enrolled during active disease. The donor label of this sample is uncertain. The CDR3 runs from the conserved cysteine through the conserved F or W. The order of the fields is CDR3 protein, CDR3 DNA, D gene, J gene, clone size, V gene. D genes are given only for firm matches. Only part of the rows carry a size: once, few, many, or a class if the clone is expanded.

CASSQQGISNQPQHF | TGTGCCAGTAGTCAACAGGGAATTAGCAATCAGCCCCAGCATTTT | NA | TRBJ1-5 | NA | TRBV19
CASRQGVNEKLFF | TGCGCCAGTCGGCAGGGGGTTAATGAAAAACTGTTTTTT | TRBD1 | TRBJ1-4 | NA | TRBV5-1
CASSQDRGTGDGYTF | TGCGCCAGCAGCCAAGATAGGGGGACAGGGGATGGCTACACCTTC | TRBD1 | TRBJ1-2 | NA | TRBV4-3
CASSQDPGDNTEAFF | TGCGCCAGCAGCCAAGATCCCGGGGATAACACTGAAGCTTTCTTT | NA | TRBJ1-1 | NA | TRBV4-3
CASIPEGWATNEKLFF | TGTGCCAGCATCCCTGAGGGTTGGGCAACTAATGAAAAACTGTTTTTT | NA | TRBJ1-4 | few | TRBV28
CASSPLRRRDTQYF | TGCGCCAGCAGCCCGCTTCGGCGGCGTGATACGCAGTATTTT | NA | TRBJ2-3 | NA | TRBV5-1
CASSNRDRGRNEQFF | TGTGCCAGCAGCAACCGGGACAGGGGGCGGAATGAGCAGTTCTTC | TRBD1 | TRBJ2-1 | NA | TRBV3-1/TRBV3-2
CASSYRGGPNTEAFF | TGTGCCAGCAGCTATCGGGGGGGCCCGAACACTGAAGCTTTCTTT | NA | TRBJ1-1 | NA | TRBV11-3
CSASKLAGGSSYNEQFF | TGCAGTGCTAGTAAACTAGCGGGAGGGAGCTCCTACAATGAGCAGTTCTTC | TRBD2 | TRBJ2-1 | NA | TRBV20-1
CASSLSQGAADTQYF | TGTGCCAGCAGCTTAAGTCAGGGGGCCGCAGATACGCAGTATTTT | TRBD1 | TRBJ2-3 | NA | TRBV7-9
CASSPFGVAGRNNEQFF | TGCGCCAGCAGCCCTTTTGGGGTAGCGGGGAGAAATAATGAGCAGTTCTTC | TRBD2 | TRBJ2-1 | NA | TRBV4-1
CASRKTGSGTGELFF | TGTGCCAGCAGGAAGACAGGGTCAGGCACCGGGGAGCTGTTTTTT | TRBD1 | TRBJ2-2 | NA | TRBV28
CACQVDRGTEAFF | TGTGCCTGCCAAGTAGACAGGGGCACTGAAGCTTTCTTT | TRBD1 | TRBJ1-1 | NA | TRBV30
CASSLGRGFTGELFF | TGTGCCAGCAGCTTAGGGAGGGGGTTCACCGGGGAGCTGTTTTTT | NA | TRBJ2-2 | NA | TRBV7-3
CSVVVGQGTEAFF | TGCAGCGTTGTAGTTGGGCAGGGGACTGAAGCTTTCTTT | NA | TRBJ1-1 | NA | TRBV29-1
CASRNTGITVYEQYF | TGTGCCAGCAGAAATACCGGGATTACCGTCTACGAGCAGTACTTC | NA | TRBJ2-7 | once | TRBV27
CASSLAADAAEAFF | TGTGCCAGCAGCTTAGCGGCCGATGCGGCTGAAGCTTTCTTT | NA | TRBJ1-1 | NA | TRBV7-9
CASSPSSGRFYF | TGTGCCAGCAGCCCATCTAGCGGGAGGTTTTACTTC | TRBD2 | TRBJ2-7 | NA | TRBV7-2
CASSLEQGGSYEQYF | TGCGCCAGCAGCTTGGAGCAGGGGGGCTCCTACGAGCAGTACTTC | NA | TRBJ2-7 | NA | TRBV5-1
CASSTRTSGLIGYNEQFF | TGTGCCAGCAGTACCAGGACTAGCGGGCTTATCGGTTACAATGAGCAGTTCTTC | TRBD2 | TRBJ2-1 | NA | TRBV28
CAISRGRGTEAFF | TGTGCCATCTCCAGGGGACGGGGTACTGAAGCTTTCTTT | NA | TRBJ1-1 | NA | TRBV28
CASRYGDRVLFNEQFF | TGTGCCAGCAGATATGGGGACAGGGTACTTTTCAATGAGCAGTTCTTC | TRBD1 | TRBJ2-1 | NA | TRBV28
CASSYAVAEAFF | TGTGCCAGCAGTTACGCGGTAGCTGAAGCTTTCTTT | NA | TRBJ1-1 | NA | TRBV6-5
CASSLDGEAGELFF | TGTGCCAGCAGTTTGGATGGGGAGGCCGGGGAGCTGTTTTTT | NA | TRBJ2-2 | NA | TRBV27
CASCRGLGTEAFF | TGTGCCTCCTGTAGGGGACTAGGCACTGAAGCTTTCTTT | NA | TRBJ1-1 | few | TRBV9
CASSETSGEYNEQFF | TGTGCCAGCAGTGAGACTAGCGGAGAGTACAATGAGCAGTTCTTC | TRBD2 | TRBJ2-1 | once | TRBV7-2
CASRTTGGTEAFF | TGTGCCAGCAGAACGACAGGGGGCACTGAAGCTTTCTTT | TRBD1 | TRBJ1-1 | NA | TRBV27
CASSLLVAGGPYEQFF | TGTGCCAGCAGCTTACTGGTAGCGGGAGGGCCCTATGAGCAGTTCTTC | TRBD2 | TRBJ2-1 | NA | TRBV11-2
CASTRDGERNIQYF | TGTGCCAGTACTAGAGATGGGGAAAGGAACATTCAGTACTTC | NA | TRBJ2-4 | NA | TRBV6-5